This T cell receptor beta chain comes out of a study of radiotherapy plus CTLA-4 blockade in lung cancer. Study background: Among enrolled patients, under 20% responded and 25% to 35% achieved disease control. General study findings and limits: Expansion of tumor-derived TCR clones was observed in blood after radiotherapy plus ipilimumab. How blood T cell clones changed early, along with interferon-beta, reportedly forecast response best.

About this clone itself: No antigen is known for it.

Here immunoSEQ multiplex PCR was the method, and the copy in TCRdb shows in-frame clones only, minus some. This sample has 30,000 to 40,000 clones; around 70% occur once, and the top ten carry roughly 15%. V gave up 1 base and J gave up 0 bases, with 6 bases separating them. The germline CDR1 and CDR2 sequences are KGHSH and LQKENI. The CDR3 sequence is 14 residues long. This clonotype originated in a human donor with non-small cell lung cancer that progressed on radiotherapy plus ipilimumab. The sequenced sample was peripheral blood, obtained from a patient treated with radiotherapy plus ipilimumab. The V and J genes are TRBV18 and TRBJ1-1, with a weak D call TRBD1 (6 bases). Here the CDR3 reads CASSPQGVNTEAFF. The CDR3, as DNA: TGTGCCAGCTCACCACAGGGGGTGAACACTGAAGCTTTCTTT.